Below, 29 T cell receptor beta chains from the same sample are listed, as sequenced in a study of radiotherapy plus CTLA-4 blockade in lung cancer. The table came from immunoSEQ multiplex PCR; TCRdb's copy has only in-frame clones and leaves some out. Among 70,000 to 100,000 clones listed, about 86% were seen once. The sequencing used peripheral blood, collected from a patient treated with radiotherapy plus ipilimumab. Receptors were obtained from a human donor with non-small cell lung cancer who had a partial response to radiotherapy plus ipilimumab.

The rearrangement uses TRBV12-5 and TRBJ1-1, with unresolved D. This CDR3 spans 13 amino acids. Trimming removed 6 bases from V and 0 bases from J, with 8 bases in between. Germline-derived CDR1 and CDR2 are LGHNT and FRNRAP. Written as DNA, the CDR3 is TGTGCTAGTGGATACGGGATGAACACTGAAGCTTTCTTT. Its protein product is CASGYGMNTEAFF.

V usage is TRBV5-1 and J usage is TRBJ2-3, with D perhaps TRBD2 (6 bases). Germline-derived CDR1 and CDR2 are SGHRS and YFSETQ. V was clipped by 4 bases and J by 6 bases, with 21 bases between them. This CDR3 is built from 16 residues. The CDR3 region is CASSAAQYRGGDTQYF. Here the CDR3 DNA reads TGCGCCAGCAGCGCAGCACAGTATCGTGGGGGGGATACGCAGTATTTT.

This chain joins TRBV7-8 and TRBJ1-1; no firm D call. The CDR3 runs 16 residues. V shed 2 bases and J shed 0 bases, with 13 bases lying between them. Per the germline V gene, CDR1 is SGHVS and CDR2 is FQNEAQ. DNA for the CDR3: TGTGCCAGCAGCTTATCGCAGGCGACCATGAACACTGAAGCTTTCTTT. This sequence encodes CASSLSQATMNTEAFF.

Sample share makes this clone medium-sized. The chain is built from TRBV28 and TRBJ1-2; D unresolved. The V end was cut by 7 bases, the J end by 7 bases, with 16 bases between. The germline gives CDR1 MDHEN, CDR2 SYDVKM. CDR3 length equals 13 residues. DNA of the CDR3: TGTGCCAGCACGCCAGGTGCTAGCCGTGGCTACACCTTC. It specifies CASTPGASRGYTF.

This chain uses TRBV10-2 with TRBJ2-4; TRBD1 matches at 9 bases. CDR3 length: 16 amino acids. The germline gives CDR1 WSHSY, CDR2 SAAADI. After removal of 2 bases from V and 4 bases from J, the junction contained 6 bases not matched to a gene. The CDR3 DNA reads as TGCGCCAGCAGTGAGCTGACAGGGGGAACAAAAAACATTCAGTACTTC. Translating it yields CASSELTGGTKNIQYF.

This clone was picked up one time. This chain joins TRBV6-5 and TRBJ1-1; D is ambiguous. The CDR3 runs 13 residues. The V and J ends lost 4 bases and 4 bases respectively, with 10 bases between them. Germline CDR1 is MNHEY and CDR2 is SVGAGI. The CDR3: CASSFLGGTEAFF. The DNA for the CDR3 is TGTGCCAGCAGTTTCCTGGGAGGCACTGAAGCTTTCTTT.

This chain joins TRBV7-9 and TRBJ1-2; 12 nucleotides match TRBD1. The CDR3 consists of 16 residues. Germline trimming cut 8 bases from V and 7 bases from J; bases unmatched to any gene: 14. CDR1 and CDR2 (germline): SEHNR, FQNEAQ (reference sequence). The CDR3 DNA reads TGTGCCAGCCGGGCGGGACAGGGGGCTTATTTTACTGGCTACACCTTC. Translating it yields CASRAGQGAYFTGYTF.

The V gene is TRBV18, the J gene TRBJ2-7, with D tentatively TRBD1 (6 bases). CDR3 length equals 15 residues. The V end was cut by 0 bases, the J end by 3 bases, with 12 bases between. Germline V gives CDR1 KGHSH, CDR2 LQKENI. The CDR3: CASSPPDSILYEQYF. The CDR3 bases are TGTGCCAGCTCACCACCGGACAGCATACTCTACGAGCAGTACTTC. The whole variable domain, remainder taken from reference TRBV18 and TRBJ2-7, is NAGVMQNPRHLVRRRGQEARLRCSPMKGHSHVYWYRQLPEEGLKFMVYLQKENIIDESGMPKERFSAEFPKEGPSILRIQQVVRGDSAAYFCASSPPDSILYEQYFGPGTRLTVT.

The chain is built from TRBV5-4 and TRBJ2-5, with TRBD2 as a possible D gene (6 bases). The CDR3 is 13 residues long. Germline V gives CDR1 SGHNT, CDR2 YYREEE (reference sequence). Trimming took off 0 bases at V and 5 bases at J, with 8 bases between the two ends. CDR3 residues: CASSLVAGETQYF. The CDR3 nucleotides are TGTGCCAGCAGCTTGGTCGCGGGGGAGACCCAGTACTTC.

This chain connects TRBV5-1 to TRBJ1-3; the D is unclear. Trimming pared 5 bases from V and 1 base from J, leaving 7 bases between. Germline V gene lookup returns CDR1 SGHRS and CDR2 YFSETQ. The CDR3 spans 13 residues. CDR3 sequence reads: CASRQLSGNTIYF. The CDR3 bases are TGCGCCAGCAGACAATTATCTGGAAACACCATATATTTT.

The chain combines TRBV6-1 with TRBJ1-2; D is undetermined. Trimming removed 8 bases at V and 5 bases at J, with 15 bases between. CDR1 and CDR2 (germline): MNHNS, SASEGT. The CDR3 runs 13 residues. This CDR3 is CASEHAGKYGYTF. The CDR3 DNA is TGTGCCAGCGAGCACGCAGGCAAATATGGCTACACCTTC.

The rearrangement joins TRBV19 to TRBJ1-1; possibly TRBD1 for D (6 bases). The CDR3 has 13 amino acids. V gave up 10 bases and J gave up 1 base, with 13 bases separating them. Germline lookup yields CDR1 LNHDA and CDR2 SQIVND (reference sequence). The CDR3 DNA follows: TGTGCCACGCGTACAGGGAAGAACACTGAAGCTTTCTTT. This codes for CATRTGKNTEAFF.

The chain recombines TRBV28 with TRBJ1-5, with 7 bases that match TRBD1. The CDR3 has 12 residues. Germline values: CDR1 MDHEN, CDR2 SYDVKM. The V gene end was trimmed by 5 bases and the J gene end by 11 bases; junction bases not matched to a gene: 6. The CDR3 sequence: CASSLDRASQHF. CDR3 in DNA: TGTGCCAGCAGTCTTGACAGGGCGTCCCAGCATTTT. The variable domain in full, with the rest retrieved from reference TRBV28 and TRBJ1-5, is DVKVTQSSRYLVKRTGEKVFLECVQDMDHENMFWYRQDPGLGLRLIYFSYDVKMKEKGDIPEGYSVSREKKERFSLILESASTNQTSMYLCASSLDRASQHFGDGTRLSIL.

The rearrangement links TRBV5-1 to TRBJ1-3, with TRBD1 as a possible D gene (5 bases). This CDR3 contains 14 residues. Trimming stripped 4 bases from V and 4 bases from J, with 12 bases between. CDR1 and CDR2 (germline): SGHRS, YFSETQ. CDR3 region: CASSGGTPGNTIYF. In DNA, the CDR3 is TGCGCCAGCAGCGGCGGGACTCCGGGAAACACCATATATTTT.

This clone occurred a few times. The V call is TRBV7-9, the J call TRBJ1-4; D remains unclear. V was cut by 7 bases and J by 7 bases, with 16 bases left in between. The CDR3 is 14 amino acids. Germline CDR1 and CDR2: SEHNR and FQNEAQ (reference sequence). The CDR3 region has the DNA TGTGCCAGCAACCCGGAAGCGGCCGGTGAAAAACTGTTTTTT. It is translated as CASNPEAAGEKLFF.

This clone was observed a single time. The chain combines TRBV27 with TRBJ1-5; 8 positions agree with TRBD1. V lost 6 bases and J lost 0; bases outside the gene matches: 10. CDR1 and CDR2 (germline): MNHEY, SMNVEV (reference sequence). The CDR3 contains 17 residues. The CDR3 DNA reads TGTGCCAGCAGCCCTTGGCTTGGACAGGGTAGCAATCAGCCCCAGCATTTT. Protein product: CASSPWLGQGSNQPQHF.

The chain combines TRBV28 with TRBJ2-7; D might be TRBD1 (6 bases). Trimming left V 1 base short and J 3 bases short, with 7 bases between. CDR3 length: 13 amino acids. The germline V gene has CDR1 MDHEN and CDR2 SYDVKM. CDR3 residues: CASSLYRVYEQYF. The CDR3 DNA reads as TGTGCCAGCAGTTTATACAGGGTCTACGAGCAGTACTTC.

The chain joins TRBV6-5 to TRBJ1-1; D is possibly TRBD1 (5 bases). The V gene's germline CDR1 is MNHEY and CDR2 SVGAGI. There are 14 residues in the CDR3. Trimming shortened V by 7 bases and J by 0 bases, and 12 bases separated the two germline ends. The CDR3 nucleotides are TGTGCCAGCAATGCCCGGGGGTTGAACACTGAAGCTTTCTTT. Translating it yields CASNARGLNTEAFF.

V and J are TRBV6-4 and TRBJ1-2; D ambiguous. This CDR3 region has 15 residues. Trimming cost V 6 bases and J 7 bases, with 21 bases left between them. Germline assignment: CDR1 MRHNA and CDR2 SNTAGT. This CDR3 reads CASSLAAALTTGYTF. The CDR3 DNA reads as TGTGCCAGCAGCTTGGCGGCTGCCTTAACAACTGGCTACACCTTC.

This sequence joins TRBV5-1 and TRBJ2-6, with D uncertain. Trimming stripped 4 bases from V and 0 bases from J, with 8 bases between. The germline V gene has CDR1 SGHRS and CDR2 YFSETQ. The CDR3 runs 15 residues. This CDR3 is CASSTELSGANVLTF. CDR3 DNA sequence: TGCGCCAGCAGCACAGAACTCTCTGGGGCCAACGTCCTGACTTTC.

The rearrangement uses TRBV6-1 and TRBJ2-7, with TRBD1 identical over 7 bases. Trimming removed 5 bases from V and 3 bases from J; junction bases left unmatched: 10. Germline V CDR1 and CDR2: MNHNS, SASEGT. This CDR3 comprises 15 residues. The chain's CDR3 is CASSQGGQRNYEQYF. The CDR3 coding sequence is TGTGCCAGCAGTCAAGGGGGACAGAGAAACTACGAGCAGTACTTC.

This chain links TRBV7-3 with TRBJ2-2; 9 bases match TRBD1. V was clipped by 6 bases and J by 5 bases; unmatched bases: 16. Germline values: CDR1 SGHTA, CDR2 FQGTGA. The CDR3 spans 18 residues. The CDR3 nucleotides read TGTGCCAGCAGTCGAATCCGACAGGGGGTAAAAGGAACCGGGGAGCTGTTTTTT. This codes for CASSRIRQGVKGTGELFF. Variable domain in full (rest from reference TRBV7-3 and TRBJ2-2): GAGVSQTPSNKVTEKGKYVELRCDPISGHTALYWYRQSLGQGPEFLIYFQGTGAADDSGLPNDRFFAVRPEGSVSTLKIQRTERGDSAVYLCASSRIRQGVKGTGELFFGEGSRLTVL.

The chain joins TRBV19 to TRBJ1-5; TRBD1 might be the D (6 bases). The CDR3 consists of 13 residues. V shed 8 bases and J shed 2 bases, with 10 bases lying between them. CDR1 is LNHDA, CDR2 SQIVND, per germline (reference sequence). CDR3 in DNA: TGTGCCAGTGGGGGCAGGGGCAATCAGCCCCAGCATTTT. As protein: CASGGRGNQPQHF.

This clone was recorded only once. The V gene is TRBV28, the J gene TRBJ2-1; TRBD1 agrees at 9 bases. The trim removed 4 bases at V and 7 bases at J, leaving 5 bases unmatched. Germline V gene lookup returns CDR1 MDHEN and CDR2 SYDVKM. The CDR3 loop spans 14 amino acids. DNA of the CDR3: TGTGCCAGCAGTTCCGGACAGGGGCATAATGAGCAGTTCTTC. Its translation: CASSSGQGHNEQFF.

J is TRBJ2-3 and V is TRBV19, with 7 bases aligning to TRBD1. The V gene end was trimmed by 4 bases and the J gene end by 1 base; junction bases not matched to a gene: 2. Germline V gene lookup returns CDR1 LNHDA and CDR2 SQIVND (reference sequence). The length of the CDR3 is 14 residues. The chain's CDR3 is CASSTGQGTDTQYF. The CDR3, as DNA: TGTGCCAGTAGTACCGGACAGGGCACAGATACGCAGTATTTT.

The chain employs TRBV5-5 and TRBJ2-7, with 7 bases identical to TRBD2. Per the germline V gene, CDR1 is SGHKS and CDR2 is YYEKEE (reference sequence). Trimming took 0 bases from V and 2 from J; bases not matched to a gene: 8. The CDR3 has 16 residues. CDR3 loop: CASSLEGSGRAYEQYV. The DNA for the CDR3 is TGTGCCAGCAGCTTGGAAGGGTCAGGGAGGGCCTACGAGCAGTACGTC.

The rearrangement links TRBV6-5 to TRBJ1-5; TRBD1 matches 7 bases. After removal of 6 bases from V and 2 bases from J, the junction contained 4 bases not matched to a gene. Germline V gives CDR1 MNHEY, CDR2 SVGAGI. CDR3 length: 14 amino acids. The CDR3 loop reads CASSKGAGNQPQHF. For the CDR3, the DNA is TGTGCCAGCAGCAAGGGGGCTGGCAATCAGCCCCAGCATTTT.

This sequence joins TRBV9 and TRBJ1-2; maybe TRBD1 (6 bases). Trimming stripped 0 bases from V and 7 bases from J, with 16 bases between. CDR1 and CDR2 (germline): SGDLS, YYNGEE. The CDR3 consists of 15 residues. The DNA for the CDR3 is TGTGCCAGCAGCGTAGTAACAGGGAGTAGAGGTGGCTACACCTTC. Translation gives CASSVVTGSRGGYTF.

The J gene is TRBJ1-4, the V gene TRBV28; TRBD1 matches at 8 bases. The V and J ends lost 5 bases and 5 bases, in that order; junction bases with no gene match: 10. Germline assignment: CDR1 MDHEN and CDR2 SYDVKM. The CDR3 length is 16 residues. The CDR3 DNA reads as TGTGCCAGCAGTGTGCAGGGGGCGAATAGGAATGAAAAACTGTTTTTT. This translates into CASSVQGANRNEKLFF.